These 27 T cell receptor beta chains share one sample of origin, sequenced in a study of graft-versus-host responses after intestinal transplantation. Repertoires were generated with immunoSEQ multiplex PCR, while TCRdb's copy carries only in-frame clones and drops some. Counted here are about 88,000 clones, about 95% occurring once; the ten biggest clones make up approximately 0.2%. Antigens of these TCRs are unknown. This specimen was unstimulated CD4+ T cells sorted from spleen or lymph node cells, taken before transplant. These TCRs come from a human donor who was the organ donor for an intestinal transplant.

This chain links TRBV9 with TRBJ2-3, with D perhaps matching TRBD1 or TRBD2 (5 bases each). The CDR3 is 17 residues long. Germline-derived CDR1 and CDR2 are SGDLS and YYNGEE. V was pared by 3 bases and J by 0 bases, with 17 bases between. Here the CDR3 DNA reads TGTGCCAGCAGCGACGGTACGGGGCTACTTAGCACAGATACGCAGTATTTT. Translation: CASSDGTGLLSTDTQYF.

The chain is built from TRBV28 and TRBJ1-5; D not resolved. The CDR3 is 15 residues long. With 3 bases removed from V and 0 bases from J, the gap between germline ends came to 9 bases. Germline V gives CDR1 MDHEN, CDR2 SYDVKM. CDR3 loop: CASSFWGYSNQPQHF. DNA of the CDR3: TGTGCCAGCAGTTTTTGGGGTTATAGCAATCAGCCCCAGCATTTT.

This rearrangement joins TRBV28 to TRBJ2-1; TRBD2 is a possible D gene (6 bases). V lost 8 bases, J lost 0 bases, and 23 bases lay in between. Germline V lookup: CDR1 MDHEN, CDR2 SYDVKM. The CDR3 is 18 amino acids. The CDR3 coding sequence is TGTGCCAGCGGCAGGGAGGCGAACCCCTGGAGCTCCTACAATGAGCAGTTCTTC. This codes for CASGREANPWSSYNEQFF. Based on the CDR3 plus reference TRBV28 and TRBJ2-1, the full variable domain is DVKVTQSSRYLVKRTGEKVFLECVQDMDHENMFWYRQDPGLGLRLIYFSYDVKMKEKGDIPEGYSVSREKKERFSLILESASTNQTSMYLCASGREANPWSSYNEQFFGPGTRLTVL.

CDR3 sequence reads: CATSKRTGNEKLFF. DNA for the CDR3: TGTGCCACCAGCAAACGGACAGGGAATGAAAAACTGTTTTTT. This chain uses TRBV15 with TRBJ1-4; TRBD1 matches at 8 bases. CDR1 is LNHNV and CDR2 is YYDKDF in the germline V gene (reference sequence). This CDR3 contains 14 residues. J gave up 5 bases and V 4 bases, and 3 bases lay outside the gene matches.

The V gene is TRBV18, the J gene TRBJ1-1, with a possible D match to TRBD1 (5 bases). The CDR3 has 12 amino acids. CDR1 is KGHSH and CDR2 is LQKENI in the germline V gene. The V end was cut by 6 bases, the J end by 7 bases, with 12 bases between. The CDR3 coding sequence is TGTGCCAGCTCCCAAACTACAGGTGAAGCTTTCTTT. This translates into CASSQTTGEAFF.

The CDR3 DNA reads as TGTGCCATCAGTGAGATATCCAGGAATTCTGAAGCTTTCTTT. Amino acids: CAISEISRNSEAFF. The chain carries TRBV10-3 and TRBJ1-1; D gene unclear. This CDR3 comprises 14 residues. The V end was cut by 2 bases, the J end by 6 bases, with 13 bases between. Germline V CDR1 and CDR2: ENHRY, SYGVKD.

This chain uses TRBV20-1 with TRBJ2-1; no clear D. CDR1 is DFQATT and CDR2 is SNEGSKA in the germline V gene (reference sequence). This CDR3 spans 11 amino acids. With 3 bases removed from V and 7 bases from J, the gap between germline ends came to 7 bases. The CDR3 bases are TGCAGTGCTAGTTTCGCGAATGAGCAGTTCTTC. It codes for CSASFANEQFF.

The chain recombines TRBV5-6 with TRBJ1-5; 9 bases map to TRBD1. From germline, CDR1 is SGHDT and CDR2 YYEEEE. CDR3 length equals 15 residues. V was clipped by 5 bases and J by 6 bases; unmatched bases: 9. The chain's CDR3 is CASSYRDRDAQPQHF. For the CDR3, the DNA is TGTGCCAGCAGTTACCGGGACAGGGATGCTCAGCCCCAGCATTTT.

The chain recombines TRBV27 with TRBJ2-5, with 7 nucleotides matching TRBD2. The J call is doubtful: the DNA matches TRBJ2-7 better. CDR1 and CDR2 from the germline V gene are MNHEY and SMNVEV (reference sequence). This CDR3 has 15 amino acids. This chain's CDR3 is CASSLGGTTLYEQYF. For the CDR3, the DNA is TGTGCCAGCAGTTTGGGGGGGACTACTCTCTACGAGCAGTACTTC.

The gene calls are TRBV5-1 and TRBJ2-7, with a tentative D call TRBD2 (5 bases). Trimming stripped 2 bases from V and 4 bases from J, with 10 bases between. The CDR3 has 13 residues. Germline CDR1 is SGHRS and CDR2 is YFSETQ. The CDR3 loop reads CASSFFTGYEQYF. CDR3 nucleotides: TGCGCCAGCAGCTTCTTTACGGGGTACGAGCAGTACTTC.

This chain connects TRBV19 to TRBJ1-1; D is unclear. V lost 4 bases to trimming and J lost 2 bases, with 8 bases between them. In germline, CDR1 is LNHDA, CDR2 SQIVND (reference sequence). The CDR3 covers 13 residues. CDR3 amino acids: CASSKVINTEAFF. The CDR3 DNA reads as TGTGCCAGTAGTAAGGTGATTAACACTGAAGCTTTCTTT. Full variable domain (remainder filled in from reference TRBV19 and TRBJ1-1): DGGITQSPKYLFRKEGQNVTLSCEQNLNHDAMYWYRQDPGQGLRLIYYSQIVNDFQKGDIAEGYSVSREKKESFPLTVTSAQKNPTAFYLCASSKVINTEAFFGQGTRLTVV.

J is TRBJ1-1 and V is TRBV6-4; D remains unclear. The germline CDR1 and CDR2 sequences are MRHNA and SNTAGT. The germline V and J ends were trimmed by 4 bases and 0 bases, with 6 bases remaining between them. The CDR3 length is 13 residues. The CDR3 DNA reads as TGTGCCAGCAGTGGGCAGATGAACACTGAAGCTTTCTTT. Amino acids: CASSGQMNTEAFF.

This chain joins TRBV7-9 and TRBJ1-1; D call uncertain. CDR3 size: 15 residues. Trimming took 1 base from V and 1 from J, leaving 10 bases between them. Germline-derived CDR1 and CDR2 are SEHNR and FQNEAQ (reference sequence). The CDR3 loop is CASSLGPGTNTEAFF. For the CDR3, the DNA is TGTGCCAGCAGCTTAGGTCCGGGAACGAACACTGAAGCTTTCTTT.

This chain connects TRBV4-1 to TRBJ2-2; no clear D. The V end lost 1 base, the J end lost 8 bases, and 5 bases lay between the germline ends. The germline V gene encodes CDR1 MGHRA and CDR2 YSYEKL. The CDR3 length is 12 residues. This chain's CDR3 is CASSQASGELFF. CDR3 DNA sequence: TGCGCCAGCAGCCAAGCATCGGGGGAGCTGTTTTTT.

This chain uses TRBV30 with TRBJ2-3; no reliable D call. The V gene's germline CDR1 is GTSNPN and CDR2 SVGIG (reference sequence). CDR3 size: 16 residues. V shed 1 base and J shed 2 bases, with 16 bases lying between them. Here the CDR3 reads CAWSGASLAVTDTQYF. CDR3 sequence (DNA): TGTGCCTGGAGTGGGGCCTCACTGGCCGTCACAGATACGCAGTATTTT.

This sequence joins TRBV9 and TRBJ1-3; maybe TRBD1 (5 bases). The CDR3 runs 17 residues. The ends were cut back, 1 base at V and 1 base at J, with 15 bases in the middle. Germline lookup yields CDR1 SGDLS and CDR2 YYNGEE. As DNA, the CDR3 is TGTGCCAGCAGCGTAACGATAGGGGCAGGGTCTGGAAACACCATATATTTT. The encoded protein is CASSVTIGAGSGNTIYF.

This sequence joins TRBV5-6 and TRBJ2-7; 7 nucleotides align to TRBD1. The germline CDR1 and CDR2 sequences are SGHDT and YYEEEE. J lost 4 bases, V lost 4 bases, and 14 bases had no gene match. This CDR3 has 16 residues. CDR3 sequence reads: CASSARQGRLTYEQYF. CDR3 sequence (DNA): TGTGCCAGCAGCGCCCGACAGGGCCGACTCACGTACGAGCAGTACTTC.

This clone was detected only a few times. This chain connects TRBV5-1 to TRBJ1-2, with 7 bases that match TRBD1. CDR3 size: 13 residues. Germline loops: CDR1 SGHRS, CDR2 YFSETQ. Germline trimming cut 3 bases from V and 4 bases from J; bases unmatched to any gene: 3. The DNA of the CDR3 is TGCGCCAGCAGCTCGGGACAGAGCTATGGCTACACCTTC. It translates to CASSSGQSYGYTF.

This clone came up a few times. This rearrangement joins TRBV28 to TRBJ1-1, with TRBD1 matching over 7 bases. The CDR3 contains 11 residues. V trimming: 5 bases; J trimming: 8 bases; junction bases outside the gene matches: 2. Germline values: CDR1 MDHEN, CDR2 SYDVKM. CDR3 sequence: CASSMDREAFF. The CDR3 DNA sequence: TGTGCCAGCAGTATGGACAGGGAAGCTTTCTTT.

This chain links TRBV6-5 with TRBJ2-7; no clear D gene. V lost 0 bases, J lost 3 bases, and 15 bases lay in between. The CDR3 spans 16 residues. Germline V gene data show CDR1 as MNHEY and CDR2 as SVGAGI. This CDR3 reads CASSYSRTSTHYEQYF. The CDR3 nucleotides read TGTGCCAGCAGTTACTCGAGAACGAGTACGCACTACGAGCAGTACTTC.

This chain joins TRBV10-3 and TRBJ1-1; D is ambiguous. The CDR3 length is 16 residues. Per germline, CDR1 ENHRY and CDR2 SYGVKD. V lost 5 bases and J 1 base, leaving 17 bases between the germline ends. This chain's CDR3 is CAISPRTGSGNTEAFF. CDR3 DNA: TGTGCCATCAGTCCCCGGACCGGTTCGGGGAACACTGAAGCTTTCTTT.

This chain uses TRBV19 with TRBJ1-1, with TRBD1 as a possible D gene (6 bases). Germline-derived CDR1 and CDR2 are LNHDA and SQIVND (reference sequence). This CDR3 has 14 residues. V was cut by 6 bases and J by 2 bases, with 13 bases left in between. Here the CDR3 reads CASRRGQTNTEAFF. CDR3 DNA: TGTGCCAGTAGGCGTGGACAGACAAACACTGAAGCTTTCTTT.

CDR3 sequence: CASVGRTSGGLEQYF. As DNA, the CDR3 is TGCGCCAGCGTAGGACGGACTAGCGGGGGCTTAGAGCAGTACTTC. The J gene is TRBJ2-7, the V gene TRBV10-2; 13 bases align to TRBD2. The germline V gene encodes CDR1 WSHSY and CDR2 SAAADI. CDR3 length: 15 residues. V gave up 8 bases and J gave up 7 bases; unmatched junction bases: 11.

V is TRBV10-1 and J is TRBJ2-7; TRBD2 aligns across 9 bases. Germline-derived CDR1 and CDR2 are WNHNN and SYGVQD (reference sequence). The length of the CDR3 is 15 residues. The V segment lost 5 bases and the J segment 1 base; nucleotides outside the gene matches: 6. CDR3 nucleotides: TGCGCCAGCAGTAGCGGGGGGACCGGATCCTACGAGCAGTACTTC. Residues: CASSSGGTGSYEQYF.

The chain joins TRBV9 to TRBJ1-2; maybe TRBD1 (5 bases). CDR3 length: 12 residues. Germline CDR1 is SGDLS and CDR2 is YYNGEE. The germline V and J ends were trimmed by 4 bases and 8 bases, with 12 bases remaining between them. CDR3 in DNA: TGTGCCAGCAGCCTTGCCGGGGGAGGCTACACCTTC. Its protein is CASSLAGGGYTF.

The chain carries TRBV19 and TRBJ1-2; a weak D match, TRBD1 (5 bases). The germline V gene encodes CDR1 LNHDA and CDR2 SQIVND (reference sequence). The CDR3 spans 12 residues. V lost 8 bases and J lost 5, with 12 bases in between. The CDR3 DNA reads as TGTGCCAGTCGACAGACAGAGTATGGCTACACCTTC. This sequence encodes CASRQTEYGYTF.

The chain employs TRBV5-4 and TRBJ2-7, with D possibly being TRBD1 (5 bases). Germline lookup yields CDR1 SGHNT and CDR2 YYREEE (reference sequence). The CDR3 contains 15 residues. Trimming took 2 bases from V and 5 from J, leaving 17 bases between them. CDR3 residues: CASSFSGMRIDEQYF. CDR3 nucleotides: TGTGCCAGCAGCTTCTCAGGGATGAGGATCGACGAGCAGTACTTC.